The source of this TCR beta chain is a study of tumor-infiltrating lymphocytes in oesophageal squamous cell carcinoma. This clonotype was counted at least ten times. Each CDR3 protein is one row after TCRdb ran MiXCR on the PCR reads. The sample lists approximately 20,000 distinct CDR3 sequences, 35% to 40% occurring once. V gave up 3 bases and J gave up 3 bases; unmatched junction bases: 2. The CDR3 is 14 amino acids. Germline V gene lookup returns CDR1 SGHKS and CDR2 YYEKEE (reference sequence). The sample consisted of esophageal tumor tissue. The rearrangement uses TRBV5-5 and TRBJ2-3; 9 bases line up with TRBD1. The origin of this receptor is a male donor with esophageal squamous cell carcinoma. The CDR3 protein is CASSSGTGTDTQYF. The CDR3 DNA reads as TGTGCCAGCAGCTCCGGGACAGGGACAGATACGCAGTATTTT.